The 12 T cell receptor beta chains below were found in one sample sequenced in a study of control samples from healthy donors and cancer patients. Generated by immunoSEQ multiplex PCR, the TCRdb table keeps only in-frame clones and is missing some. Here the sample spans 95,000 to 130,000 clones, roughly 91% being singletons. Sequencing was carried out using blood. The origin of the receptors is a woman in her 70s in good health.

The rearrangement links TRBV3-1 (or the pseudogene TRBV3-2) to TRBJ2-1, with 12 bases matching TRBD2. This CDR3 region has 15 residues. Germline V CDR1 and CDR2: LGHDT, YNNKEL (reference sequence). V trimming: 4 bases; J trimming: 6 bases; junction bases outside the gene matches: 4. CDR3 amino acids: CASSLTSGRTNEQFF. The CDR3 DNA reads TGTGCCAGCAGCCTCACTAGCGGGAGGACCAATGAGCAGTTCTTC.

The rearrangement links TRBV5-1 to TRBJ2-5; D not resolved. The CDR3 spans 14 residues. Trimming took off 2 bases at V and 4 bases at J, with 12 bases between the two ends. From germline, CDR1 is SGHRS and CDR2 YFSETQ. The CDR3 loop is CASSFGFGRETQYF. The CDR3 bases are TGCGCCAGCAGCTTCGGGTTCGGGCGAGAGACCCAGTACTTC. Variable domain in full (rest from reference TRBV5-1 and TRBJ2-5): KAGVTQTPRYLIKTRGQQVTLSCSPISGHRSVSWYQQTPGQGLQFLFEYFSETQRNKGNFPGRFSGRQFSNSRSEMNVSTLELGDSALYLCASSFGFGRETQYFGPGTRLLVL.

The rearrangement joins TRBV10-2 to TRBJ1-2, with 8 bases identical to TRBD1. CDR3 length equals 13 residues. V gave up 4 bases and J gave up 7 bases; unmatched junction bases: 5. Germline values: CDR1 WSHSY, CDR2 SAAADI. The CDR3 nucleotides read TGCGCCAGCAGTGCCCCAGACAGGGGTGGCTACACCTTC. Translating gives CASSAPDRGGYTF.

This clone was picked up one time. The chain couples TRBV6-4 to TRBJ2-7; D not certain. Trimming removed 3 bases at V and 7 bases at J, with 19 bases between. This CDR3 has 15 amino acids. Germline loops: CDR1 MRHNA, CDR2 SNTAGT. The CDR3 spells CASSEHRIPTLEQYF. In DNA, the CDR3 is TGTGCCAGCAGTGAGCATCGGATCCCTACTTTGGAGCAGTACTTC.

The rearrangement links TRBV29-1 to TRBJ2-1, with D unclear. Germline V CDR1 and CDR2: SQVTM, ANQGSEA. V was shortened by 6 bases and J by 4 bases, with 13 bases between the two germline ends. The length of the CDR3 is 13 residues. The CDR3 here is CSVPPGQYNEQFF. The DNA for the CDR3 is TGCAGCGTCCCCCCTGGGCAGTACAATGAGCAGTTCTTC.

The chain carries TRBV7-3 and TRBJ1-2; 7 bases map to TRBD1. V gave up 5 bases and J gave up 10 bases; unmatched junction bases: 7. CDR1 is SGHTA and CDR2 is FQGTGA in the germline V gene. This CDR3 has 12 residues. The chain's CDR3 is CASSLRQGNYTF. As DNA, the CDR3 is TGTGCCAGCAGCCTTAGACAGGGCAACTACACCTTC.

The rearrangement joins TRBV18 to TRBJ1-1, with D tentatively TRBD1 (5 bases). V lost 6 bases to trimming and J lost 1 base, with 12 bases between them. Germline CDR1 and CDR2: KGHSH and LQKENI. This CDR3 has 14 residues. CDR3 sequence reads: CASSLGGENTEAFF. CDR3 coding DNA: TGTGCCAGCTCCCTTGGGGGGGAGAACACTGAAGCTTTCTTT.

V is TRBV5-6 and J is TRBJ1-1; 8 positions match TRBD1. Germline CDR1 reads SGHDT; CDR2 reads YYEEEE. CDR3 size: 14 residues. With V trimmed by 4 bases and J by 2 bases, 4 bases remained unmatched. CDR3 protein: CASSGTGGNTEAFF. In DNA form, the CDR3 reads TGTGCCAGCAGCGGAACAGGGGGTAACACTGAAGCTTTCTTT.

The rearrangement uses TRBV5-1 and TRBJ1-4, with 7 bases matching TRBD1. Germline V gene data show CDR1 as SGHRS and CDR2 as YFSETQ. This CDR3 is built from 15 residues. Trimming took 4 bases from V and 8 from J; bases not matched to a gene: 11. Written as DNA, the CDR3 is TGCGCCAGCAGCCCTACGGGACAGATAGTAGAAAAACTGTTTTTT. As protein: CASSPTGQIVEKLFF.

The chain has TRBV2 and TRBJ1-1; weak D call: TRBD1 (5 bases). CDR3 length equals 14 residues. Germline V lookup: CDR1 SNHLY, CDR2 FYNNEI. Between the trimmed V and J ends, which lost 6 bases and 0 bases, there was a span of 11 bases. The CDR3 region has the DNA TGTGCCAGCAGGGCCGAGGGGCTGAACACTGAAGCTTTCTTT. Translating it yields CASRAEGLNTEAFF.

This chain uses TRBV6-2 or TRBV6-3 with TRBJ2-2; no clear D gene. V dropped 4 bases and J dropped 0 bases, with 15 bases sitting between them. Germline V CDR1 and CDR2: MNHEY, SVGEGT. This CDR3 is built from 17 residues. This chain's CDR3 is CASSSYQLYANTGELFF. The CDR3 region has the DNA TGTGCCAGCAGTTCCTATCAGTTATACGCGAACACCGGGGAGCTGTTTTTT.

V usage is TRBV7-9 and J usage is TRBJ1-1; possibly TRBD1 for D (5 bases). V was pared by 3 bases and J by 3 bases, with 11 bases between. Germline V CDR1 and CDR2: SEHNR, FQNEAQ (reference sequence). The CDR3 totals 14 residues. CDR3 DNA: TGTGCCAGCAGCTTGGGAGGGGCCTACACTGAAGCTTTCTTT. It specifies CASSLGGAYTEAFF. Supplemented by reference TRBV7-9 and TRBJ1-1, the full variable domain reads DTGVSQNPRHKITKRGQNVTFRCDPISEHNRLYWYRQTLGQGPEFLTYFQNEAQLEKSRLLSDRFSAERPKGSFSTLEIQRTEQGDSAMYLCASSLGGAYTEAFFGQGTRLTVV.